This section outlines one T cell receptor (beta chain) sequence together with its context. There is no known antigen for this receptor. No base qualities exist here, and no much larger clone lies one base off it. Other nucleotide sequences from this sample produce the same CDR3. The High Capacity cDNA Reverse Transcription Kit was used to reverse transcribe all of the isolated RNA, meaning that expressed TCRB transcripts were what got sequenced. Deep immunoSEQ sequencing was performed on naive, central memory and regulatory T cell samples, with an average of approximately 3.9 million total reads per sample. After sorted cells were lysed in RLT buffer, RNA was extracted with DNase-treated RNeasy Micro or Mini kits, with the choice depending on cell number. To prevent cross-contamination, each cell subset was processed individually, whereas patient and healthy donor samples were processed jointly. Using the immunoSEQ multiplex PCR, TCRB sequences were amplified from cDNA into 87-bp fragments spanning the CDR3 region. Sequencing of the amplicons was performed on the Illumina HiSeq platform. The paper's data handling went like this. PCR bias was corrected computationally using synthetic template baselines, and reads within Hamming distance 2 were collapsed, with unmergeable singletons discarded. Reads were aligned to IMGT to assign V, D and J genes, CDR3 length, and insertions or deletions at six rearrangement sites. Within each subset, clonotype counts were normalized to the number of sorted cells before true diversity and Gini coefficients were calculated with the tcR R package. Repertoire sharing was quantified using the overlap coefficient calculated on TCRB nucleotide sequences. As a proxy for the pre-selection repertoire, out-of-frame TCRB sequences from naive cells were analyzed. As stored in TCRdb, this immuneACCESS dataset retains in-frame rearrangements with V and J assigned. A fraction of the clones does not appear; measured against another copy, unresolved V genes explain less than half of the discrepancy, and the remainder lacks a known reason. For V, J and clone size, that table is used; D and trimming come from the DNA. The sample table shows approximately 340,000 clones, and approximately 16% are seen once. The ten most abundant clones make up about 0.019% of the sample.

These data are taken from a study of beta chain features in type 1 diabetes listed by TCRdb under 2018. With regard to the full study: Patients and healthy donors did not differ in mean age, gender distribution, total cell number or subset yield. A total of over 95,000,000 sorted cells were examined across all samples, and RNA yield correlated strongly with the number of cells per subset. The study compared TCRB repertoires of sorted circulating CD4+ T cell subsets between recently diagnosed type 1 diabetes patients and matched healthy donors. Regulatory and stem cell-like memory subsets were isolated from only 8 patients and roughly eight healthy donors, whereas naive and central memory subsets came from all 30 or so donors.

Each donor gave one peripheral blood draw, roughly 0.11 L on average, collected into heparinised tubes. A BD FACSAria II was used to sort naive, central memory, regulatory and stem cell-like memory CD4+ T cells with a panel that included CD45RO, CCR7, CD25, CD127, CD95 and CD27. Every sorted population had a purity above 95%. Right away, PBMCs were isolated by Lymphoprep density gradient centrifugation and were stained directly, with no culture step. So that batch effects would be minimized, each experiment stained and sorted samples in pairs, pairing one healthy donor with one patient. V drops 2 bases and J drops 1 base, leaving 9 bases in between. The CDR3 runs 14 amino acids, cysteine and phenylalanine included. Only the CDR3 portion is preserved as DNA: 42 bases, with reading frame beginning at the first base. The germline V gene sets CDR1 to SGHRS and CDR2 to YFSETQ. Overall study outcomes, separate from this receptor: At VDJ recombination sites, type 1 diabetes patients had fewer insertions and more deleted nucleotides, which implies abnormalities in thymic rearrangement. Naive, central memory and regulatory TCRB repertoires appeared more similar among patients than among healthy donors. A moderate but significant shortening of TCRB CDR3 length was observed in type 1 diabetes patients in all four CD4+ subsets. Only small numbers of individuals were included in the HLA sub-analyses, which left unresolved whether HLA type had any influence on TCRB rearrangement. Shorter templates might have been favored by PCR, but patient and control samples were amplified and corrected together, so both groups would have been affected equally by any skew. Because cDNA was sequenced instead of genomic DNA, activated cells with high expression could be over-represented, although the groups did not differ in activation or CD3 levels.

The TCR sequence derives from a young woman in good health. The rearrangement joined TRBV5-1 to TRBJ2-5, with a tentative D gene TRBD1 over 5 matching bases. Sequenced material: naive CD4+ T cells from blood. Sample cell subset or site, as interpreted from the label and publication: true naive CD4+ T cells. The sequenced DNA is TGCGCCAGCAGCTTAGGGGCGACCCAAGAGACCCAGTACTTC. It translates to CASSLGATQETQYF.